Presented here are 18 T cell receptor beta chains from one specimen sequenced in a study of T cell responses to AZD1222 COVID-19 vaccine. The protocol was immunoSEQ multiplex PCR, while the TCRdb copy is restricted to in-frame clones and leaves out a portion. Of approximately 120,000 clones listed, roughly 88% are singletons. This material consisted of peripheral blood, taken on day 0 of MenACWY control vaccination. Receptors originate from an adult in good health.

The chain combines TRBV28 with TRBJ1-5; D not certain. Trimming removed 5 bases from V and 0 bases from J, with 14 bases in between. This CDR3 contains 16 residues. Germline V lookup: CDR1 MDHEN, CDR2 SYDVKM. CDR3 loop: CASSPTEPYSNQPQHF. The CDR3 DNA reads as TGTGCCAGCAGTCCAACAGAGCCTTATAGCAATCAGCCCCAGCATTTT. Filled out from reference TRBV28 and TRBJ1-5, the complete variable domain reads DVKVTQSSRYLVKRTGEKVFLECVQDMDHENMFWYRQDPGLGLRLIYFSYDVKMKEKGDIPEGYSVSREKKERFSLILESASTNQTSMYLCASSPTEPYSNQPQHFGDGTRLSIL.

The chain has TRBV7-3 and TRBJ2-7, with 11 nucleotides matching TRBD1. Germline assignment: CDR1 SGHTA and CDR2 FQGTGA. Trimming took 5 bases from V and 4 from J; bases not matched to a gene: 7. CDR3 size: 15 residues. In DNA form, the CDR3 reads TGTGCCAGCAGCCCCCGGGACAGGGGGTCTTACGAGCAGTACTTC. This encodes CASSPRDRGSYEQYF.

The rearrangement uses TRBV10-3 and TRBJ1-4, with D perhaps matching TRBD1 (5 bases). Germline V gene sequence: CDR1 ENHRY, CDR2 SYGVKD. The CDR3 covers 14 residues. V was cut by 6 bases and J by 5 bases, with 13 bases left in between. The CDR3 sequence: CAIRGGTGNEKLFF. The CDR3, as DNA: TGTGCCATCAGGGGGGGGACCGGCAATGAAAAACTGTTTTTT.

This clone was observed once. The rearrangement joins TRBV29-1 to TRBJ2-7; TRBD2 matches at 8 bases. This CDR3 comprises 12 residues. Germline trimming cut 6 bases from V and 4 bases from J; bases unmatched to any gene: 5. From germline, CDR1 is SQVTM and CDR2 ANQGSEA. Here the CDR3 DNA reads TGCAGCGTAGCGGGAGCATCTTACGAGCAGTACTTC. The encoded protein is CSVAGASYEQYF.

The chain has TRBV28 and TRBJ1-2; 9 nucleotides line up with TRBD1. Germline values: CDR1 MDHEN, CDR2 SYDVKM. V gave up 3 bases and J gave up 2 bases; unmatched junction bases: 1. There are 14 residues in the CDR3. This CDR3 reads CASSFGTGNYGYTF. CDR3 DNA: TGTGCCAGCAGTTTCGGGACAGGGAACTATGGCTACACCTTC.

This rearrangement joins TRBV5-1 to TRBJ2-7, with 8 positions matching TRBD2. Germline CDR1 is SGHRS and CDR2 is YFSETQ. Losses at the gene ends were 3 bases for V and 1 base for J; bases not matched to a gene: 9. The CDR3 is 16 amino acids. The chain's CDR3 is CASSWPEAGDSYEQYF. For the CDR3, the DNA is TGCGCCAGCAGCTGGCCCGAAGCGGGGGATTCCTACGAGCAGTACTTC.

This clone was counted a single time. The rearrangement links TRBV7-2 to TRBJ2-7, with a possible D match to TRBD1 (6 bases). Germline V gene data show CDR1 as SGHTA and CDR2 as FQGNSA. Trimming took off 5 bases at V and 0 bases at J, with 11 bases between the two ends. This CDR3 is 14 amino acids long. CDR3 protein: CASSPDRSSYEQYF. The DNA of the CDR3 is TGTGCCAGCAGCCCCGACAGGAGCTCCTACGAGCAGTACTTC.

This rearrangement joins TRBV27 to TRBJ1-6; D might be TRBD1 (5 bases). Germline assignment: CDR1 MNHEY and CDR2 SMNVEV (reference sequence). The CDR3 consists of 13 residues. The V and J ends lost 5 bases and 7 bases respectively, with 9 bases between them. The CDR3 region is CASSGGANSPLHF. The CDR3 DNA is TGTGCCAGCAGTGGGGGAGCCAATTCACCCCTCCACTTT.

This clone has just one count. This chain joins TRBV6-2 or TRBV6-3 and TRBJ1-4; tentative D call: TRBD1 (5 bases). Germline values: CDR1 MNHEY, CDR2 SVGEGT. The ends were cut back, 6 bases at V and 4 bases at J, with 18 bases in the middle. CDR3 length: 16 residues. CDR3: CASSLRDPLFNEKLFF. CDR3 DNA sequence: TGTGCCAGCAGCCTCCGGGACCCTTTATTTAATGAAAAACTGTTTTTT.

The chain combines TRBV5-8 with TRBJ2-2; 13 nucleotides agree with TRBD2. CDR1 is SGHTS and CDR2 is YDEGEE in the germline V gene. The CDR3 runs 20 residues. The trim removed 1 base at V and 3 bases at J, leaving 12 bases unmatched. The CDR3 region is CASSLPYGLAGVHHTGELFF. As DNA, the CDR3 is TGTGCCAGCAGCTTGCCCTATGGACTAGCGGGGGTACATCACACCGGGGAGCTGTTTTTT.

The chain is built from TRBV4-3 and TRBJ2-3, with D perhaps TRBD1 (8 bases). Germline V gives CDR1 LGHNA, CDR2 YSLEER. Deletions cut 0 bases from V and 4 bases from J, with 14 bases between. The CDR3 has 16 residues. CDR3 bases: TGCGCCAGCAGCCAAGAACAGGGGGGAGGGGCAGATACGCAGTATTTT. This gives the protein CASSQEQGGGADTQYF.

This clone occurred once. The chain employs TRBV7-6 and TRBJ2-3; 12 bases are shared with TRBD2. This CDR3 spans 15 amino acids. Germline V CDR1 and CDR2: SGHVS, FNYEAQ. Trimming at V came to 4 bases and at J to 5 bases, leaving 4 bases not matched to a gene. In DNA form, the CDR3 reads TGTGCCAGCAGCTCTAGCGGGGGGGCCAGAGATACGCAGTATTTT. It encodes CASSSSGGARDTQYF.

About this clone itself: The conserved phenylalanine or tryptophan is not found at the CDR3 terminus, so this likely reflects a read error. No DNA is shown, since the ends of the CDR3 on it are uncertain; the CDR3 is the one TCRdb lists. This CDR3 reads CASSSPQGIPLV. V gene TRBV5-4 combines with J gene TRBJ1-1; TRBD1 is the table's D call, not checked against the DNA. From its first to its last residue, the CDR3 has 12 amino acids. Germline CDR1 reads SGHNT; CDR2 reads YYREEE (reference sequence).

This chain uses TRBV27 with TRBJ1-6; 9 bases map to TRBD1. V trimming: 5 bases; J trimming: 7 bases; junction bases outside the gene matches: 6. The CDR3 length is 15 residues. CDR1 is MNHEY and CDR2 is SMNVEV in the germline V gene (reference sequence). CDR3 sequence: CASSPGTGWNSPLHF. CDR3 in DNA: TGTGCCAGCAGTCCGGGGACAGGGTGGAATTCACCCCTCCACTTT.

The chain uses TRBV28 and TRBJ1-6, with D possibly TRBD1 on 6 matching bases. V was clipped by 11 bases and J by 6 bases, with 14 bases between them. The CDR3 runs to 13 residues. In germline, CDR1 is MDHEN, CDR2 SYDVKM. The CDR3 coding sequence is TGTGCCTCCTCCGGGGGGCGTAATTCACCCCTCCACTTT. Its protein is CASSGGRNSPLHF. The complete variable domain, with remaining parts taken from reference TRBV28 and TRBJ1-6, reads DVKVTQSSRYLVKRTGEKVFLECVQDMDHENMFWYRQDPGLGLRLIYFSYDVKMKEKGDIPEGYSVSREKKERFSLILESASTNQTSMYLCASSGGRNSPLHFGNGTRLTVT.

This chain joins TRBV7-8 and TRBJ2-3; TRBD2 agrees at 10 bases. This CDR3 is built from 15 residues. Germline values: CDR1 SGHVS, CDR2 FQNEAQ. Trimming removed 4 bases from V and 2 bases from J; junction bases left unmatched: 3. CDR3 nucleotide sequence: TGTGCCAGCAGCTCTCTAGCGGGGGCCACAGATACGCAGTATTTT. It yields the protein CASSSLAGATDTQYF.

This chain uses TRBV19 with TRBJ2-3, with D hard to call. V lost 2 bases and J 2 bases, leaving 5 bases between the germline ends. Looked up from germline, CDR1 is LNHDA and CDR2 is SQIVND (reference sequence). The CDR3 has 13 residues. The CDR3: CASSIYVTDTQYF. The CDR3 DNA follows: TGTGCCAGTAGTATATACGTCACAGATACGCAGTATTTT.

This clone appeared a few times. This rearrangement joins TRBV3-1 (or the pseudogene TRBV3-2) to TRBJ1-3; D possibly corresponds to TRBD1 (5 bases). Germline V gene lookup returns CDR1 LGHDT and CDR2 YNNKEL (reference sequence). Deletions cut 0 bases from V and 3 bases from J, with 12 bases between. The CDR3 covers 16 residues. Here the CDR3 reads CASSQENRGIGNTIYF. In DNA form, the CDR3 reads TGTGCCAGCAGCCAAGAAAATCGGGGCATTGGAAACACCATATATTTT.